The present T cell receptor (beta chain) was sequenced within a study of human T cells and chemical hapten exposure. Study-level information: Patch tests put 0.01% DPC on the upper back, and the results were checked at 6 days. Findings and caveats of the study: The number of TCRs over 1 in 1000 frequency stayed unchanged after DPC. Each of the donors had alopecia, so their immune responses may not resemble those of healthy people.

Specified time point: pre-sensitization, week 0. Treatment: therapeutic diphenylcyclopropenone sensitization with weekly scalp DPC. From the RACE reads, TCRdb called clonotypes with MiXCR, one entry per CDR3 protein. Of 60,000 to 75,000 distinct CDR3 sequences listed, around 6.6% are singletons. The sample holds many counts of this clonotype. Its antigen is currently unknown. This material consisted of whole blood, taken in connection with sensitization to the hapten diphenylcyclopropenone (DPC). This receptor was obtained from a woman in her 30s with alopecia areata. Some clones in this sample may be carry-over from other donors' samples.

The CDR3 coding sequence is TGTGCCAGCAGCCCCCTTCAGCGCGATACGCAGTATTTT. This translates into CASSPLQRDTQYF. The V call is TRBV13, the J call TRBJ2-3; D remains ambiguous. This CDR3 is built from 13 residues. Trimming removed 5 bases at V and 6 bases at J, with 12 bases between. Germline assignment: CDR1 PRHDT and CDR2 FYEKMQ (reference sequence).